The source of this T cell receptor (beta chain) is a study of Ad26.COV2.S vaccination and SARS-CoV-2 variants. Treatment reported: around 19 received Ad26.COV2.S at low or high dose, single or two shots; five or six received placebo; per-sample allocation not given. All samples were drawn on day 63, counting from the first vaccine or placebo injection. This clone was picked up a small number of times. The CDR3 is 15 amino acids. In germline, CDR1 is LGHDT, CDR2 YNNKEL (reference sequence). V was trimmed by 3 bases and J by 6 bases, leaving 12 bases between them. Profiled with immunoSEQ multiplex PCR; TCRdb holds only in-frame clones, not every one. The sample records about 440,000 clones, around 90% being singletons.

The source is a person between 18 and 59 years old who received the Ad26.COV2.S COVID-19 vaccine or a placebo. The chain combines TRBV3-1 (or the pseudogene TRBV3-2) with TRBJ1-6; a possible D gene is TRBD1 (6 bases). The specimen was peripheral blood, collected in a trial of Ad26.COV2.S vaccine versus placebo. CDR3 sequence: CASSHVDSANSPLHF. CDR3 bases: TGTGCCAGCAGCCACGTGGACAGTGCTAATTCACCCCTCCACTTT.